The 14 T cell receptor beta chains below come from one sample, sequenced in a study of T cells in Graves' hyperthyroidism and ophthalmopathy. The investigators amplified TCR beta CDR3 regions from RNA transcripts. The HTBI primer set drove a first-round RT-PCR of the TCR CDR3. From the multiplex PCR reads, TCRdb called clonotypes with MiXCR, one entry per CDR3 protein. Among fewer than 900,000 distinct CDR3 sequences listed, 16% were seen once. The specimen sequenced was blood. The receptor source for this set is a man younger than 35 with Graves' hyperthyroidism.

This clonotype was observed a few times. The chain has TRBV28 and TRBJ2-1, with TRBD1 matching 7 bases. CDR1 and CDR2 (germline): MDHEN, SYDVKM. The CDR3 covers 15 residues. With 4 bases clipped from V and 7 bases from J, the junction kept 10 bases outside the gene matches. The CDR3, as DNA: TGTGCCAGCAGTTCCGAGCAGGGGGACGGAAATGAGCAGTTCTTC. Translated: CASSSEQGDGNEQFF.

V usage is TRBV14 and J usage is TRBJ2-5, with a weak D call TRBD1 (6 bases). V was pared by 0 bases and J by 3 bases, with 29 bases between. Germline-derived CDR1 and CDR2 are SGHDN and FVKESK. The CDR3 spans 21 residues. The CDR3 coding sequence is TGTGCCAGCAGCCAAGATCCGGGCCGCTGGGACAATCACCGGGTTGAAGAGACCCAGTACTTC. Its protein is CASSQDPGRWDNHRVEETQYF.

This clonotype has ten or more counts. The chain is built from TRBV27 and TRBJ2-7, with TRBD1 identical over 8 bases. The germline gives CDR1 MNHEY, CDR2 SMNVEV (reference sequence). V gave up 6 bases and J gave up 3 bases; unmatched junction bases: 1. The CDR3 has 12 residues. The CDR3 nucleotides read TGTGCCAGCAGGACAGGGGTCTACGAGCAGTACTTC. It encodes CASRTGVYEQYF.

This chain joins TRBV28 and TRBJ2-7; D may correspond to TRBD1 or TRBD2 (5 bases each). The CDR3 totals 15 residues. The germline V gene has CDR1 MDHEN and CDR2 SYDVKM. V was shortened by 10 bases and J by 4 bases, with 23 bases between the two germline ends. CDR3 DNA: TGTGCCACGACGAGTGGGGACGCGTTTGGATACGAGCAGTACTTC. It yields the protein CATTSGDAFGYEQYF.

The rearrangement joins TRBV7-3 to TRBJ1-4, with D possibly TRBD1 on 6 matching bases. This CDR3 has 15 residues. Germline CDR1 SGHTA, CDR2 FQGTGA. V was clipped by 4 bases and J by 8 bases, with 17 bases between them. CDR3 region: CASSSRGPRREKLFF. In DNA, the CDR3 is TGTGCCAGCAGCTCACGGGGGCCACGTAGGGAAAAACTGTTTTTT.

This clonotype was counted between two and nine times. This chain links TRBV20-1 with TRBJ2-1; TRBD2 agrees at 7 bases. The V and J ends lost 4 bases and 0 bases, in that order; junction bases with no gene match: 6. The CDR3 has 15 residues. From germline, CDR1 is DFQATT and CDR2 SNEGSKA (reference sequence). The CDR3 sequence is CSATKGGSSYNEQFF. As DNA, the CDR3 is TGCAGTGCTACTAAGGGCGGGAGCTCCTACAATGAGCAGTTCTTC.

The chain links TRBV4-1 to TRBJ2-1, with a weak D call TRBD1 (6 bases). Germline assignment: CDR1 MGHRA and CDR2 YSYEKL. This CDR3 spans 16 amino acids. V lost 2 bases to trimming and J lost 1 base, with 12 bases between them. CDR3 sequence reads: CASSQTGTESYNEQFF. CDR3 sequence (DNA): TGCGCCAGCAGCCAAACAGGGACCGAATCCTACAATGAGCAGTTCTTC.

The rearrangement links TRBV28 to TRBJ2-5, with D unresolved. V was cut by 4 bases and J by 2 bases, with 8 bases left in between. Germline assignment: CDR1 MDHEN and CDR2 SYDVKM. CDR3 length: 13 residues. The CDR3 sequence: CASSSRLQETQYF. CDR3 nucleotide sequence: TGTGCCAGCAGTTCGAGGCTGCAAGAGACCCAGTACTTC.

In its sample, this clonotype was seen many times. This chain connects TRBV6-1 to TRBJ2-7; possible D gene TRBD2, 6 bases. CDR3 length: 15 residues. Per germline, CDR1 MNHNS and CDR2 SASEGT. V was cut by 5 bases and J by 0 bases, with 14 bases left in between. The DNA for the CDR3 is TGTGCCAGCAGTCGACGGGACGGGAGCTCCTACGAGCAGTACTTC. Protein: CASSRRDGSSYEQYF.

The genes are TRBV7-2 and TRBJ2-2; a possible D gene is TRBD1 (5 bases). CDR1 and CDR2 from the germline V gene are SGHTA and FQGNSA. This CDR3 contains 15 residues. With 2 bases removed from V and 4 bases from J, the gap between germline ends came to 11 bases. CDR3 nucleotides: TGTGCCAGCAGCTTACAGGGTCTAGGCACCGGGGAGCTGTTTTTT. This codes for CASSLQGLGTGELFF.

The V call is TRBV10-3, the J call TRBJ1-1; D is undetermined. V was shortened by 8 bases and J by 0 bases, with 7 bases between the two germline ends. Germline CDR1 reads ENHRY; CDR2 reads SYGVKD. The CDR3 loop spans 12 amino acids. DNA of the CDR3: TGTGCCATCGGGGTGGTGAACACTGAAGCTTTCTTT. Translation: CAIGVVNTEAFF.

The rearrangement uses TRBV18 and TRBJ1-4; 8 nucleotides agree with TRBD1. The germline gives CDR1 KGHSH, CDR2 LQKENI. V was pared by 5 bases and J by 4 bases, with 6 bases of the junction left unmatched. The CDR3 length is 15 residues. The CDR3 bases are TGTGCCAGCTCAACTACAGGGGGACGTAATGAAAAACTGTTTTTT. Amino acids: CASSTTGGRNEKLFF.

Concerning this clonotype: This could be a read error, since a much larger clone is one nucleotide away. J is TRBJ1-5 and V is TRBV18; D uncertain. In germline, CDR1 is KGHSH, CDR2 LQKENI. V lost 2 bases, J lost 2 bases, and 10 bases lay in between. The CDR3 loop spans 15 amino acids. The CDR3 DNA follows: TGTGCCAGCTCACCAGGTCGACGGGGCAATCAGCCCCAGCATTTT. This translates into CASSPGRRGNQPQHF. Variable domain in full (rest from reference TRBV18 and TRBJ1-5): NAGVMQNPRHLVRRRGQEARLRCSPMKGHSHVYWYRQLPEEGLKFMVYLQKENIIDESGMPKERFSAEFPKEGPSILRIQQVVRGDSAAYFCASSPGRRGNQPQHFGDGTRLSIL.

The rearrangement joins TRBV20-1 to TRBJ1-4; no clear D. Trimming removed 1 base from V and 8 bases from J, with 11 bases in between. The CDR3 is 13 residues long. Germline CDR1 reads DFQATT; CDR2 reads SNEGSKA (reference sequence). As DNA, the CDR3 is TGCAGTGCTAGAGTGGAGGTCGGGGAAAAACTGTTTTTT. This encodes CSARVEVGEKLFF.